This paragraph covers one TCR beta chain sequence. The antigen is undetermined. This sample is drawn from a study of T cells after posttransplantation cyclophosphamide. The assay was immunoSEQ multiplex PCR, and TCRdb's table has in-frame clones only and misses some. The repertoire holds 19,000 or so clones, just over 85% seen once, with approximately 2% in the top ten. General study points: Recipient CMV seropositivity and CMV reactivation strongly tracked TRB clonality. Donor-recipient repertoire similarity was low at 1-2 months, rising over year one. TRB overlap between skin or GI tissue T cells and blood was limited.

Sampled 1 year posttransplant, controls received myeloablative marrow transplants, methotrexate and a calcineurin inhibitor. Germline lookup yields CDR1 SEHNR and CDR2 FQNEAQ (reference sequence). There are 14 residues in the CDR3. V dropped 5 bases and J dropped 4 bases, with 9 bases sitting between them. The clonotype originates from a female patient aged 30 to 40 who received an allogeneic stem cell transplant from an unrelated donor, was CMV-positive, and had acute and chronic GVHD. The graft donor may have contributed some T cells. The starting material was PBMCs, obtained approximately 360 days after allogeneic stem cell transplant with calcineurin inhibitor and methotrexate. The J gene is TRBJ2-6, the V gene TRBV7-9; D not resolved. The CDR3 sequence: CASSPPAGANVLTF. The CDR3 DNA is TGTGCCAGCAGCCCTCCAGCGGGGGCCAACGTCCTGACTTTC.